This record looks at one T cell receptor beta chain sequence and its context. This entry belongs to a study of T cells in tumors after PD-1 blockade. For the study at large: Either cemiplimab 350 mg every 2 weeks or pembrolizumab 200 mg every 3 weeks was given.

V gave up 2 bases and J gave up 9 bases, with 17 bases separating them. The CDR3 sequence is 15 residues long. Germline-derived CDR1 and CDR2 are MNHEY and SVGEGT. TCRdb's copy holds only in-frame clones and misses some; the assay was immunoSEQ multiplex PCR. In the table there are roughly 47,000 clones, 75% to 80% of which are singletons. This clonotype originated in a human donor with basal cell carcinoma. V and J are TRBV6-2 or TRBV6-3 and TRBJ2-1; TRBD1 is a possible D gene (6 bases). The sample was PBMCs, taken before anti-PD-1 treatment. The CDR3 nucleotides read TGTGCCAGCAGTTACGGGACAACCCGGGTAGGTGAGCAGTTCTTC. Encoded protein: CASSYGTTRVGEQFF.